A selection of T cell receptor beta chains follows, all from one sample in a study of blood T cell repertoires in COVID-19. Data came from immunoSEQ multiplex PCR; TCRdb stores just in-frame clones and leaves some out. The table records 200,000 or so clones, around 77% of them present only once. Sequences were obtained from peripheral blood. Receptors were obtained from a man aged 55 to 70 with active or convalescent COVID-19. Both conserved end residues are part of each CDR3. The D gene is left open where the match is weak. Clone size, where shown, is once, few, many, or a class for clones that have expanded.

size | D | J | V | DNA | CDR3
NA | TRBD1 | TRBJ2-1 | TRBV5-1 | TGCGCCAGCAGCATCCGACAGGGGAATGAGCAGTTCTTC | CASSIRQGNEQFF
once | NA | TRBJ2-1 | TRBV25-1 | TGTGCCAGCAGTCGGGGGATCTACAATGAGCAGTTCTTC | CASSRGIYNEQFF
few | TRBD1 | TRBJ2-7 | TRBV7-2 | TGTGCCAGCAGCCATCGCGTGACAGGGGCGTACGAGCAGTACTTC | CASSHRVTGAYEQYF
NA | TRBD2 | TRBJ2-1 | TRBV4-3 | TGCGCCAGCAGCCAATCATCGGGAGGTGAGCAGTTCTTC | CASSQSSGGEQFF
NA | NA | TRBJ1-1 | TRBV5-4 | TGTGCCAGCAGCTTGGGCGATGAAGCTTTCTTT | CASSLGDEAFF
few | NA | TRBJ2-1 | TRBV9 | TGTGCCAGCAGCGTAGCCCCCCGGGACAATGAGCAGTTCTTC | CASSVAPRDNEQFF
few | TRBD1 | TRBJ2-1 | TRBV6-5 | TGTGCCAGCAGCGGGACAGGGGGTAACAATGAGCAGTTCTTC | CASSGTGGNNEQFF
NA | TRBD2 | TRBJ2-7 | TRBV11-3 | TGTGCCAGCAGCCAATCCGGGACTAGTGACGAGCAGTACTTC | CASSQSGTSDEQYF
many | NA | TRBJ1-4 | TRBV2 | TGTGCCAGCAGTCTTTCAACTAATGAAAAACTGTTTTTT | CASSLSTNEKLFF
NA | NA | TRBJ1-2 | TRBV11-1 | TGTGCCAGCAGCTTTGACACTTTGAACTATGGCTACACCTTC | CASSFDTLNYGYTF
NA | NA | TRBJ1-5 | TRBV30 | TGTGCCTGGGCGGGGAAAAGCAATCAGCCCCAGCATTTT | CAWAGKSNQPQHF
NA | NA | TRBJ2-5 | TRBV11-2 | TGTGCCAGCAGCTCCCCTCTGCCGTCTCACGGAGAGACCCAGTACTTC | CASSSPLPSHGETQYF
NA | TRBD2 | TRBJ2-5 | TRBV6-2/TRBV6-3 | TGTGCCAGCAGTCCCGGGACTAGCGGGTGGATCCAAGAGACCCAGTACTTC | CASSPGTSGWIQETQYF
NA | NA | TRBJ1-1 | TRBV5-5 | TGTGCCAGCAGCGCTGCGGGGCGAATGAACACTGAAGCTTTCTTT | CASSAAGRMNTEAFF
NA | TRBD1 | TRBJ1-4 | TRBV7-9 | TGTGCCAGCAGCAGTGGACAGGGGTCTAATGAAAAACTGTTTTTT | CASSSGQGSNEKLFF
NA | TRBD2 | TRBJ2-5 | TRBV4-3 | TGCGCCAGCAGCCATTCCGGGACTAGCGGCCAAGAGACCCAGTACTTC | CASSHSGTSGQETQYF
NA | NA | TRBJ2-7 | TRBV6-1 | TGTGCCAGCAGTGAATGGGGGCGGGAGAACTCCTACGAGCAGTACTTC | CASSEWGRENSYEQYF
NA | NA | TRBJ2-3 | TRBV3-1/TRBV3-2 | TGTGCCAGCAGCCAAGCAGGGGACACAGATACGCAGTATTTT | CASSQAGDTDTQYF
once | NA | TRBJ2-2 | TRBV7-6 | TGTGCCAGCAGCTTAGCGGGCGCCCACACCGGGGAGCTGTTTTTT | CASSLAGAHTGELFF
once | NA | TRBJ1-5 | TRBV30 | TGTGCCTGGAGTGGAGCCGCTCATAGCAATCAGCCCCAGCATTTT | CAWSGAAHSNQPQHF
NA | TRBD2 | TRBJ2-3 | TRBV5-4 | TGTGCCAGCAGCTTGGTGCGGGAGGCAGATACGCAGTATTTT | CASSLVREADTQYF
NA | NA | TRBJ2-7 | TRBV18 | TGTGCCAGCTCGGACAGTTTCTCCTACGAGCAGTACTTC | CASSDSFSYEQYF